This TCR beta chain was identified during a study of glioma-infiltrating T cells after dendritic cell vaccination (dated by TCRdb to the mid-2010s). As for the study more broadly: The cohort comprised about 15 glioblastoma patients from Phase I and II dendritic cell vaccination trials, 9 newly diagnosed and 6 with recurrent disease. TCR sequencing metrics, including TIL content and tumor-blood repertoire overlap, were correlated with survival after dendritic cell vaccination. Three intradermal dendritic cell vaccine injections were administered to patients at biweekly intervals in the arm below the axilla. Tumor-infiltrating lymphocyte content was quantified and tumor and blood repertoires were compared in dendritic cell-vaccinated glioblastoma patients by deep sequencing of TCR beta CDR3 regions. Autologous tumor lysate-pulsed dendritic cell vaccination was administered to the patients between about 2002 and 2013. To make the vaccine, monocyte-derived dendritic cells were cultured for roughly seven days with IL-4 and GM-CSF and then pulsed overnight with autologous tumor lysate.

The meaning of the sample's time point label: after dendritic cell vaccination, including at tumor progression/relapse. Patients were selected on the basis of adequate residual fresh-frozen tumor tissue and more than two years of available survival data. None of the glioblastoma patients carried an isocitrate dehydrogenase mutation, although molecular status otherwise varied. PBMC were collected before vaccination, two weeks after the third vaccination, and at tumor progression if progression occurred. The Qiagen DNeasy Blood extraction Kit was used to extract genomic DNA. CDR1 and CDR2 are read off the germline V gene as SGHTA and FQGNSA. Trimmed from V: 5 bases; trimmed from J: 8 bases; junction bases lacking a gene match: 4. Its CDR3 holds 12 amino acids, cysteine through phenylalanine. Kept here is only the CDR3 DNA, which spans 36 bases and is read in frame from base 1. TCRB CDR3 regions were amplified from around 2.1 ug genomic DNA, or all available DNA if less, using the immunoSEQ assay. For multiplex PCR, 60 forward primers for TCR V beta segments and 13 reverse primers for J beta segments were used. Synthetic control templates were spiked into each sample at limiting dilution to estimate reads per starting template. Reads of 87 bp were generated by sequencing on the Illumina HiSeq System. The authors processed their data as follows. PCR and sequencing errors were removed by a nearest neighbor algorithm that merged closely related sequences. TCR overlap was defined as the percentage of unique tumor TCR beta sequences that were also found in the peripheral blood of the same patient. TCRdb provides this immuneACCESS table in a form limited to in-frame rearrangements. Some clones are lacking; in checked studies, under half of them reflect an unresolved V gene, and why the rest are absent is not known. Clonal size and the V and J genes are those of that table, whereas D and trimming came from the DNA. The sample includes roughly 60,000 clones, with more than 75% observed a single time. Jointly, the top ten make up approximately 10% of the sample.

Overall study results and their limits: No direct relationship between TCR clonality and survival was found, suggesting a diverse polyclonal response may matter. The cohort was small and heterogeneous, few patients had complete blood and tumor sets, and even fewer had initial-recurrent tumor pairs. After dendritic cell vaccination, a higher estimated pretreatment TIL content predicted longer time to progression and longer overall survival. The three-group TCR overlap response model was described as speculative and requiring prospective validation.

On this clone itself: Its antigen is currently not known. Per-base qualities were not stored, and no clone one base away is much larger.

Specimen: blood, collected after dendritic cell vaccination. The chain is assembled from TRBV7-2 and TRBJ1-1; 8 bases in the middle match TRBD1. The clonotype originates from a human donor with glioblastoma. The CDR3 reads CASSIPGGEAFF. The nucleotide sequence reads TGTGCCAGCAGCATACCAGGGGGCGAAGCTTTCTTT.